A single sample is the source of the 26 T cell receptor beta chains below, sequenced in a study of T cells after yellow fever vaccination (dated by TCRdb to between 2018 and 2021). The treatment or condition label corresponds to: live attenuated yellow fever vaccine strain. Library construction relied on 5' RACE. TCRdb lists the instrument as Illumina HiSeq 2500. Clones were called with MiXCR by TCRdb after fastp trimmed the public reads at Q25, and only in-frame beta chains were retained. Identical CDR3 protein sequences are pooled into one entry, listed with their most common genes and DNA. This sample comprises around 530,000 distinct CDR3 sequences, less than 20% of them detected only once. The leading ten clones occupy 15% to 20% of the sample. The sequences come from PBMCs, collected 5 days after the first yellow fever vaccination. All receptors derive from a man between 18 and 35 years old who received the YFV17D yellow fever vaccine.

The V and J genes are TRBV2 and TRBJ1-1; a weak D match, TRBD1 (5 bases). The V and J ends lost 7 bases and 4 bases respectively, with 19 bases between them. The germline V gene encodes CDR1 SNHLY and CDR2 FYNNEI. The CDR3 is 15 amino acids. CDR3 DNA: TGTGCCAGCACCAGACCGCTTGGGGGGGGCACTGAAGCTTTCTTT. Translation: CASTRPLGGGTEAFF.

The J gene is TRBJ2-7, the V gene TRBV20-1; 11 positions match TRBD1. J gave up 3 bases and V 2 bases, and 18 bases lay outside the gene matches. Germline V CDR1 and CDR2: DFQATT, SNEGSKA (reference sequence). This CDR3 comprises 19 residues. In DNA, the CDR3 is TGCAGTGCTAGAAACCCGTCCGGGACAGGGGGTGTTTTCCGCTACGAGCAGTACTTC. It specifies CSARNPSGTGGVFRYEQYF.

The chain is built from TRBV25-1 and TRBJ2-5; 7 bases align to TRBD2. The length of the CDR3 is 14 residues. Germline V CDR1 and CDR2: MGHDK, SYGVNS. The J segment lost 2 bases and the V segment lost 8 bases, leaving 8 bases of the junction unmatched. The CDR3 nucleotides are TGTGCCAGCCGGGGAGCGGGGAGTCAAGAGACCCAGTACTTC. Translated, it gives CASRGAGSQETQYF.

This clonotype was seen ten or more times. Here the CDR3 omits its conserved ending phenylalanine or tryptophan, so a read error is the likely source. The chain couples TRBV28 to TRBJ1-2, with 7 bases lining up with TRBD1. CDR3 size: 13 residues. Germline V gene data show CDR1 as MDHEN and CDR2 as SYDVKM. The ends lost 6 bases at V and 3 bases at J; junction bases unmatched: 4. The CDR3 here is CASSSGQDYGYTL. In DNA form, the CDR3 reads TGTGCCAGCAGCTCCGGACAGGACTATGGCTACACCTTA.

This chain joins TRBV6-2 or TRBV6-3 and TRBJ2-7, with D hard to call. This CDR3 comprises 13 residues. The ends were cut back, 7 bases at V and 2 bases at J, with 12 bases in the middle. Germline lookup yields CDR1 MNHEY and CDR2 SVGEGT. This CDR3 reads CASNKNPTYEQYV. The DNA for the CDR3 is TGTGCCAGCAACAAAAACCCTACCTACGAGCAGTACGTC.

The table lists this clonotype with a few counts. The rearrangement links TRBV15 to TRBJ1-5; 10 nucleotides align to TRBD1. This CDR3 has 15 residues. Germline-derived CDR1 and CDR2 are LNHNV and YYDKDF (reference sequence). The J segment lost 2 bases and the V segment lost 4 bases, leaving 2 bases of the junction unmatched. The CDR3 nucleotides are TGTGCCACCAGCACCGGACAGGGGGGCAATCAGCCCCAGCATTTT. Translating gives CATSTGQGGNQPQHF.

This clonotype came up a few times. CDR3 amino acids: CATSSVDADVPSYEQYF. The DNA for the CDR3 is TGTGCCACCAGCAGTGTTGACGCGGACGTCCCCTCCTACGAGCAGTACTTC. The rearrangement uses TRBV15 and TRBJ2-7; no definite D call. The germline gives CDR1 LNHNV, CDR2 YYDKDF (reference sequence). Trimming took 3 bases from V and 0 from J, leaving 18 bases between them. The CDR3 totals 17 residues.

V is TRBV5-6 and J is TRBJ1-2, with no clear D. V lost 7 bases to trimming and J lost 8 bases, with 15 bases between them. The CDR3 has 12 amino acids. Germline lookup yields CDR1 SGHDT and CDR2 YYEEEE. The CDR3: CASGPGHGGYTF. Here the CDR3 DNA reads TGTGCCAGCGGCCCCGGCCATGGGGGCTACACCTTC. Supplemented by reference TRBV5-6 and TRBJ1-2, the full variable domain reads DAGVTQSPTHLIKTRGQQVTLRCSPKSGHDTVSWYQQALGQGPQFIFQYYEEEERQRGNFPDRFSGHQFPNYSSELNVNALLLGDSALYLCASGPGHGGYTFGSGTRLTVV.

Concerning this clonotype itself: The junction departs from the called germline gene at one end, perhaps through a read error. CDR3 amino acids: CASRLGTGAGSPLHF. The CDR3 nucleotides read TGTGCCAGCAGGTTAGGGACAGGGGCCGGTTCACCCCTCCACTTT. This chain connects TRBV7-6 to TRBJ1-6; 10 nucleotides align to TRBD1. The germline V gene has CDR1 SGHVS and CDR2 FNYEAQ. This CDR3 spans 15 amino acids. Full variable domain (outside the CDR3, taken from reference TRBV7-6 and TRBJ1-6): GAGVSQSPRYKVTKRGQDVALRCDPISGHVSLYWYRQALGQGPEFLTYFNYEAQQDKSGLPNDRFSAERPEGSISTLTIQRTEQRDSAMYRCASRLGTGAGSPLHFGNGTRLTVT.

The rearrangement links TRBV6-5 to TRBJ2-2; 8 bases are a match to TRBD2. CDR1 and CDR2 (germline): MNHEY, SVGAGI. This CDR3 has 18 residues. The junction had 6 bases not matched to a gene; V was cut back by 0 bases and J by 0 bases. As DNA, the CDR3 is TGTGCCAGCAGTTACTCGGGACTAGTAAGGCCGAACACCGGGGAGCTGTTTTTT. This gives the protein CASSYSGLVRPNTGELFF.

This clonotype was seen more than once but under ten times. The V and J genes are TRBV20-1 and TRBJ2-6, with D uncertain. The CDR3 runs to 14 residues. CDR1 and CDR2 (germline): DFQATT, SNEGSKA (reference sequence). Trimming removed 3 bases from V and 1 base from J, with 7 bases in between. The CDR3 loop reads CSASAPSGANVLTF. The CDR3 region has the DNA TGCAGTGCTAGTGCCCCATCTGGGGCCAACGTCCTGACTTTC.

This sequence joins TRBV18 and TRBJ2-5, with TRBD2 identical over 8 bases. Unmatched junction bases numbered 2, after V lost 0 bases and J lost 5 bases. The CDR3 extends over 14 amino acids. Germline-derived CDR1 and CDR2 are KGHSH and LQKENI. The CDR3 reads CASSPPGTRETQYF. CDR3 sequence (DNA): TGTGCCAGCTCACCACCCGGGACTAGGGAGACCCAGTACTTC.

A word on this clonotype: The CDR3 end shows no conserved phenylalanine or tryptophan, and so a read error is likely. The chain is built from TRBV7-2 and TRBJ2-3; 9 bases fit TRBD1. Trimming removed 5 bases from V and 6 bases from J; junction bases left unmatched: 12. The CDR3 has 16 residues. Germline-derived CDR1 and CDR2 are SGHTA and FQGNSA. CDR3 sequence: CASSAGTGPLQDTQYY. The CDR3 DNA sequence: TGTGCCAGCAGCGCAGGGACAGGGCCCCTTCAGGATACGCAGTATTAT.

This clonotype turned up a few times. This chain joins TRBV4-3 and TRBJ1-1; 8 nucleotides line up with TRBD1. The ends lost 3 bases at V and 0 bases at J; junction bases unmatched: 3. Germline loops: CDR1 LGHNA, CDR2 YSLEER. The CDR3 length is 15 residues. The CDR3 DNA is TGCGCCAGCAGCCACTCGGGACAGGTGAACACTGAAGCTTTCTTT. It translates to CASSHSGQVNTEAFF.

The V gene is TRBV7-8, the J gene TRBJ1-5; TRBD1 matches 9 bases. The CDR3 contains 16 residues. With V trimmed by 3 bases and J by 1 base, 4 bases remained unmatched. Germline V gene data show CDR1 as SGHVS and CDR2 as FQNEAQ. The CDR3 DNA reads TGTGCCAGCAGCTTTACAGGGGGCGAGAGCAATCAGCCCCAGCATTTT. Translated: CASSFTGGESNQPQHF.

This clonotype turned up a few times. The V and J genes are TRBV10-2 and TRBJ2-3; no reliable D call. V was pared by 1 base and J by 1 base, with 12 bases between. Germline loops: CDR1 WSHSY, CDR2 SAAADI. CDR3 length: 16 residues. CDR3 protein: CASSEFQVPGTDTQYF. The CDR3 DNA reads TGCGCCAGCAGTGAGTTCCAGGTTCCTGGCACAGATACGCAGTATTTT.

This clonotype has a handful of counts. The chain couples TRBV3-1 to TRBJ2-7; the D is unclear. The V and J ends lost 3 bases and 3 bases respectively, with 18 bases between them. The CDR3 runs 16 residues. Germline CDR1 LGHDT, CDR2 YNNKEL (reference sequence). The CDR3 loop reads CASSQAVEKGGYEQYV. The DNA for the CDR3 is TGTGCCAGCAGCCAGGCAGTGGAGAAGGGTGGCTACGAGCAGTACGTC.

This clonotype appeared a few times. This chain uses TRBV6-5 with TRBJ2-1; no definite D call. The V gene lost 4 bases and the J gene lost 3 bases, with 19 bases spanning the gap. CDR1 and CDR2 (germline): MNHEY, SVGAGI. The CDR3 extends over 17 amino acids. The CDR3 DNA follows: TGTGCCAGCAGTTCCGTAGTTGGAGAGAGCCGCTACAATGAGCAGTTCTTC. Protein sequence: CASSSVVGESRYNEQFF.

The chain carries TRBV15 and TRBJ2-5; a weak D match, TRBD2 (7 bases). CDR1 LNHNV and CDR2 YYDKDF come from the germline V gene (reference sequence). The ends were cut back, 4 bases at V and 4 bases at J, with 16 bases in the middle. This CDR3 has 15 amino acids. CDR3 in amino acids: CATSTWGGGRETQYF. The CDR3 coding sequence is TGTGCCACCAGCACCTGGGGGGGGGGCCGAGAGACCCAGTACTTC.

On this clonotype: At one of its ends the junction is not consistent with the germline gene, which may arise from a read error. V is TRBV23-1 and J is TRBJ2-5; D not resolved. TRBV23-1 carries the ORF label, with uncertain function. There are 16 residues in the CDR3. The CDR3 DNA reads TGTGTCAGCAGTCACCCGATGCGCGCGGAGCAAGAGACCCAGTACTTC. Its protein is CVSSHPMRAEQETQYF.

The rearrangement uses TRBV7-9 and TRBJ2-3; no reliable D call. With 5 bases removed from V and 8 bases from J, the gap between germline ends came to 8 bases. Germline loops: CDR1 SEHNR, CDR2 FQNEAQ (reference sequence). The CDR3 covers 11 residues. Here the CDR3 DNA reads TGTGCCAGCAGCCTCTCTTCTACGCAGTATTTT. Residues: CASSLSSTQYF. The full variable domain, its missing parts supplied by reference TRBV7-9 and TRBJ2-3, is DTGVSQNPRHKITKRGQNVTFRCDPISEHNRLYWYRQTLGQGPEFLTYFQNEAQLEKSRLLSDRFSAERPKGSFSTLEIQRTEQGDSAMYLCASSLSSTQYFGPGTRLTVL.

The chain has TRBV29-1 and TRBJ2-2, with D possibly being TRBD1 or TRBD2 (5 bases each). This CDR3 is 14 amino acids long. Germline CDR1 SQVTM, CDR2 ANQGSEA. V lost 5 bases, J lost 1 base, and 11 bases lay in between. The CDR3 DNA is TGCAGCGTTTTCGGGACGGAGAACACCGGGGAGCTGTTTTTT. It codes for CSVFGTENTGELFF.

J is TRBJ2-5 and V is TRBV19, with 10 nucleotides matching TRBD1. The V and J ends lost 6 bases and 5 bases, in that order; junction bases with no gene match: 9. This CDR3 region has 15 residues. Germline V gene sequence: CDR1 LNHDA, CDR2 SQIVND (reference sequence). The CDR3 reads CASRPLTGGRETQYF. CDR3 bases: TGTGCCAGTAGACCGTTGACAGGGGGCCGGGAGACCCAGTACTTC.

The chain is built from TRBV4-1 and TRBJ2-1; TRBD2 is a possible D gene (6 bases). Trimming cost V 4 bases and J 4 bases, with 17 bases left between them. The CDR3 is 16 residues long. Germline loops: CDR1 MGHRA, CDR2 YSYEKL. The CDR3 is CASSPTIAESYNEQFF. CDR3 DNA: TGCGCCAGCAGCCCCACTATAGCGGAGAGTTACAATGAGCAGTTCTTC.

CDR3 loop: CASSRQGARNQPQHF. The CDR3 region has the DNA TGTGCCAGCAGCCGGCAGGGGGCGCGCAATCAGCCCCAGCATTTT. The gene calls are TRBV7-8 and TRBJ1-5, with TRBD1 identical over 8 bases. This CDR3 region has 15 residues. CDR1 SGHVS and CDR2 FQNEAQ come from the germline V gene. The V and J ends lost 5 bases and 2 bases, in that order; junction bases with no gene match: 5.

This clonotype was observed a few times. V usage is TRBV25-1 and J usage is TRBJ2-2, with D possibly being TRBD2 (5 bases). The CDR3 covers 14 residues. V lost 6 bases to trimming and J lost 4 bases, with 12 bases between them. The germline V gene has CDR1 MGHDK and CDR2 SYGVNS. This CDR3 is CASRGPGITGELFF. In nucleotides, the CDR3 is TGTGCCAGCAGGGGTCCGGGGATCACCGGGGAGCTGTTTTTT. Variable domain in full (rest from reference TRBV25-1 and TRBJ2-2): EADIYQTPRYLVIGTGKKITLECSQTMGHDKMYWYQQDPGMELHLIHYSYGVNSTEKGDLSSESTVSRIRTEHFPLTLESARPSHTSQYLCASRGPGITGELFFGEGSRLTVL.